Listed below are T cell receptor beta chains from one sample, sequenced in a study of cytomegalovirus exposure and HLA in healthy donors. Measured with immunoSEQ multiplex PCR; TCRdb has only the in-frame clones, and not every one. The table includes some 97,000 clones, around 80% detected once. Specimen: PBMCs. These receptors were taken from a woman aged 45-65 years in good health and CMV-seropositive. Both conserved end residues are part of each CDR3. A D gene is named only where the DNA matches it firmly. For some rows the clone size is stated as once, few or many, or as a class when expanded; others skip it.

NA	NA	TRBV30	TRBJ1-6	CAWDSNNSPLHF	TGTGCCTGGGACAGCAATAATTCACCCCTCCACTTT
TRBD2	NA	TRBV7-3	TRBJ2-1	CASSPGGSYNEQFF	TGTGCCAGCAGCCCGGGGGGCTCCTACAATGAGCAGTTCTTC
TRBD2	NA	TRBV5-1	TRBJ2-1	CASSLGASGGNEQFF	TGCGCCAGCAGCTTAGGGGCTAGCGGGGGTAATGAGCAGTTCTTC
NA	NA	TRBV27	TRBJ2-2	CASWGPTGELFF	TGTGCCAGTTGGGGGCCCACCGGGGAGCTGTTTTTT
NA	NA	TRBV9	TRBJ1-3	CASSHPRDILSGNTIYF	TGTGCCAGCAGCCACCCGAGGGATATCCTCTCTGGAAACACCATATATTTT
TRBD1	NA	TRBV4-2	TRBJ1-2	CASSQDPGGYGYTF	TGTGCCAGCAGCCAAGACCCAGGGGGATATGGCTACACCTTC
NA	few	TRBV6-6	TRBJ2-2	CASRGAENTGELFF	TGTGCCAGCAGGGGGGCCGAAAACACCGGGGAGCTGTTTTTT
NA	NA	TRBV19	TRBJ2-3	CASSSYLRGVTDTQYF	TGTGCCAGTAGTTCCTACCTCAGGGGCGTCACAGATACGCAGTATTTT
NA	once	TRBV4-2	TRBJ2-7	CASRAGYSYEQYF	TGTGCCAGCAGGGCGGGCTACTCCTACGAGCAGTACTTC
NA	NA	TRBV6-1	TRBJ2-4	CASSISPSAKNIQYF	TGTGCCAGCAGTATCAGCCCTAGCGCCAAAAACATTCAGTACTTC
NA	NA	TRBV6-1	TRBJ2-7	CASTLGQSYEQYF	TGTGCCAGCACTCTCGGACAGTCCTACGAGCAGTACTTC
NA	once	TRBV6-5	TRBJ2-3	CASSFGGYTDTQYF	TGTGCCAGCAGTTTCGGGGGATACACAGATACGCAGTATTTT
NA	once	TRBV6-5	TRBJ1-4	CASSAGRGLFF	TGTGCCAGCAGTGCCGGCAGGGGACTGTTTTTT
NA	few	TRBV5-1	TRBJ1-1	CASSLTANTEAFF	TGCGCCAGCAGCTTGACAGCGAACACTGAAGCTTTCTTT
NA	few	TRBV6-5	TRBJ1-5	CASTQGDRIQPQHF	TGTGCCAGCACACAGGGAGACAGGATTCAGCCCCAGCATTTT
NA	NA	TRBV2	TRBJ2-5	CASSARVEQGETQYF	TGTGCCAGCAGCGCCCGAGTCGAACAGGGTGAGACCCAGTACTTC